The 20 T cell receptor beta chains presented below share a single source sample, sequenced in a study of cytotoxic CD8 clonotypes in ibrutinib-treated CLL (dated by TCRdb to 2020 to 2023). The sample's time point label is to be understood as: approximately 2 years on ibrutinib. To prepare the library, the immunoSEQ multiplex PCR assay was applied. TCRdb's version of the immuneACCESS table is confined to in-frame rearrangements and falls short of the full clone set. An unresolved V gene accounts for under half of the shortfall where checked; the remainder is of unknown origin. The sample table records 150,000 to 250,000 clones; over 60% of these occur just once. About an eighth of the sample lies in the top ten. This material consisted of PBMCs, taken after 24 months of ibrutinib treatment. These receptors were taken from a human donor with chronic lymphocytic leukemia.

The rearrangement links TRBV4-2 to TRBJ1-3, with a weak D call TRBD1 (5 bases). Germline V CDR1 and CDR2: LGHNA, YNFKEQ. V was clipped by 7 bases and J by 0 bases, with 16 bases between them. The CDR3 covers 16 residues. CDR3 loop: CASTLTGGYSGNTIYF. In nucleotides, the CDR3 is TGTGCCAGCACCTTAACGGGGGGATACTCTGGAAACACCATATATTTT.

In its sample, this clone was seen a few times. The V call is TRBV20-1, the J call TRBJ1-2; no firm D call. Trimming took 6 bases from V and 13 from J, leaving 18 bases between them. Germline CDR1 reads DFQATT; CDR2 reads SNEGSKA (reference sequence). The CDR3 contains 11 residues. CDR3 DNA: TGCAGTGCCGGCCCGGGCCCTGGTGGCACCTTC. The encoded protein is CSAGPGPGGTF.

Only one count was recorded for this clone. One junction end disagrees with the germline gene, perhaps due to a read error. This chain connects TRBV6-1 to TRBJ1-1, with a tentative D call TRBD1 (6 bases). CDR1 is MNHNS, CDR2 SASEGT, per germline. The CDR3 runs to 12 residues. Written as DNA, the CDR3 is TGTGCCAGCAGTGAAGTGGGGGGGACAACGGACTTT. As protein: CASSEVGGTTDF.

This clone was recorded a few times. The genes are TRBV7-2 and TRBJ1-2; no reliable D call. CDR3 length: 14 residues. Per the germline V gene, CDR1 is SGHTA and CDR2 is FQGNSA. V lost 0 bases and J lost 8, with 13 bases in between. The CDR3 DNA sequence: TGTGCCAGCAGCTTAGCGGATATCAGCCAGGGCTACACCTTC. This gives the protein CASSLADISQGYTF.

The genes are TRBV30 and TRBJ2-7; TRBD2 matches 11 bases. This CDR3 is 17 amino acids long. V was pared by 2 bases and J by 3 bases, with 12 bases of the junction left unmatched. Germline CDR1 is GTSNPN and CDR2 is SVGIG (reference sequence). As DNA, the CDR3 is TGTGCCTGGAGTTTGCATAGCGGGAGGGCCGCTGTCTACGAGCAGTACTTC. Protein: CAWSLHSGRAAVYEQYF.

This rearrangement joins TRBV11-2 to TRBJ2-3; TRBD2 matches 8 bases. CDR3 size: 17 residues. V was clipped by 5 bases and J by 2 bases; unmatched bases: 12. Germline CDR1 SGHAT, CDR2 FQNNGV. CDR3 sequence: CASSPRPGLADTDTQYF. The CDR3 DNA is TGTGCCAGCAGCCCTCGCCCCGGACTAGCCGACACAGATACGCAGTATTTT.

Written as DNA, the CDR3 is TGTGCCAGCAGCGCCAAGCCGGGGGCGGACGTGAGGACCCAGTACTTC. Encoded protein: CASSAKPGADVRTQYF. J is TRBJ2-5 and V is TRBV28; D may be TRBD1 or TRBD2 (6 bases each). The CDR3 extends over 16 amino acids. The V end was cut by 6 bases, the J end by 7 bases, with 24 bases between. CDR1 and CDR2 from the germline V gene are MDHEN and SYDVKM.

The chain uses TRBV7-8 and TRBJ1-1, with D possibly matching TRBD1 (5 bases). Trimming removed 1 base from V and 5 bases from J, with 17 bases in between. From germline, CDR1 is SGHVS and CDR2 FQNEAQ. The CDR3 length is 16 residues. The CDR3 DNA is TGTGCCAGCAGCTTAGTTCTCGGGGGGATCTATACTGAAGCTTTCTTT. Protein: CASSLVLGGIYTEAFF. The complete variable domain, with remaining parts taken from reference TRBV7-8 and TRBJ1-1, reads GAGVSQSPRYKVAKRGQDVALRCDPISGHVSLFWYQQALGQGPEFLTYFQNEAQLDKSGLPSDRFFAERPEGSVSTLKIQRTQQEDSAVYLCASSLVLGGIYTEAFFGQGTRLTVV.

This clone was seen a handful of times. This sequence joins TRBV7-9 and TRBJ1-5; tentative D call: TRBD1 (5 bases). CDR1 is SEHNR and CDR2 is FQNEAQ in the germline V gene (reference sequence). The CDR3 runs to 14 residues. V was trimmed by 4 bases and J by 5 bases, leaving 12 bases between them. As DNA, the CDR3 is TGTGCCAGCAGCTCAGGGTCATGGGATCAGCCCCAGCATTTT. Protein: CASSSGSWDQPQHF.

V usage is TRBV11-2 and J usage is TRBJ2-5, with D unresolved. Trimming removed 3 bases from V and 4 bases from J, with 3 bases in between. Germline lookup yields CDR1 SGHAT and CDR2 FQNNGV. This CDR3 contains 11 residues. Here the CDR3 reads CASSFRETQYF. CDR3 sequence (DNA): TGTGCCAGCAGCTTCCGAGAGACCCAGTACTTC. The variable domain in full, with the rest retrieved from reference TRBV11-2 and TRBJ2-5, is EAGVAQSPRYKIIEKRQSVAFWCNPISGHATLYWYQQILGQGPKLLIQFQNNGVVDDSQLPKDRFSAERLKGVDSTLKIQPAKLEDSAVYLCASSFRETQYFGPGTRLLVL.

This clone was seen only a few times. This chain uses TRBV15 with TRBJ1-2; D may be TRBD1 (5 bases). The germline V and J ends were trimmed by 0 bases and 8 bases, with 10 bases remaining between them. The CDR3 totals 13 residues. Germline assignment: CDR1 LNHNV and CDR2 YYDKDF (reference sequence). CDR3 protein: CATSRDLRGGYTF. The CDR3 coding sequence is TGTGCCACCAGCAGAGATTTGCGGGGCGGCTACACCTTC.

V and J are TRBV15 and TRBJ2-1; 12 positions agree with TRBD2. CDR1 and CDR2 from the germline V gene are LNHNV and YYDKDF (reference sequence). V trimming: 4 bases; J trimming: 9 bases; junction bases outside the gene matches: 7. The CDR3 covers 15 residues. The CDR3 nucleotides are TGTGCCACCAGCACCCCTAGCGGGAGGGCCTCTGAGCAGTTCTTC. This gives the protein CATSTPSGRASEQFF. Complete variable domain (other parts from reference TRBV15 and TRBJ2-1): DAMVIQNPRYQVTQFGKPVTLSCSQTLNHNVMYWYQQKSSQAPKLLFHYYDKDFNNEADTPDNFQSRRPNTSFCFLDIRSPGLGDTAMYLCATSTPSGRASEQFFGPGTRLTVL.

The J gene is TRBJ2-5, the V gene TRBV5-1; tentative D call: TRBD2 (5 bases). CDR1 and CDR2 (germline): SGHRS, YFSETQ. The CDR3 spans 13 residues. V lost 7 bases and J 3 bases, leaving 13 bases between the germline ends. The CDR3 nucleotides read TGCGCCAGCGGTGGGAGCGGTGAAGAGACCCAGTACTTC. Its protein is CASGGSGEETQYF.

The sample holds one count of this clone. The chain couples TRBV5-1 to TRBJ2-7, with TRBD1 matching over 8 bases. Trimming took 2 bases from V and 0 from J; bases not matched to a gene: 4. The CDR3 has 15 amino acids. Germline values: CDR1 SGHRS, CDR2 YFSETQ. The CDR3 sequence: CASSFWDRYSYEQYF. In DNA form, the CDR3 reads TGCGCCAGCAGCTTCTGGGACAGGTACTCCTACGAGCAGTACTTC.

This clone was picked up a small number of times. This chain links TRBV2 with TRBJ1-2, with a possible D match to TRBD1 (5 bases). Germline V CDR1 and CDR2: SNHLY, FYNNEI. The CDR3 contains 14 residues. V was pared by 10 bases and J by 2 bases, with 17 bases between. CDR3 DNA sequence: TGTGCCAACAGCCTTTCGCGGGGGAACTATGGCTACACCTTC. Translated: CANSLSRGNYGYTF. The complete variable domain, with remaining parts taken from reference TRBV2 and TRBJ1-2, reads EPEVTQTPSHQVTQMGQEVILRCVPISNHLYFYWYRQILGQKVEFLVSFYNNEISEKSEIFDDQFSVERPDGSNFTLKIRSTKLEDSAMYFCANSLSRGNYGYTFGSGTRLTVV.

The rearrangement links TRBV4-1 to TRBJ1-1; D is uncertain. Trimming stripped 4 bases from V and 0 bases from J, with 15 bases between. The CDR3 totals 16 residues. Per the germline V gene, CDR1 is MGHRA and CDR2 is YSYEKL. The DNA of the CDR3 is TGCGCCAGCAGCCCCCTTGGGGAATTGGTGAACACTGAAGCTTTCTTT. This encodes CASSPLGELVNTEAFF.

V gene TRBV2 combines with J gene TRBJ1-2; a possible D gene is TRBD1 (6 bases). Germline lookup yields CDR1 SNHLY and CDR2 FYNNEI. V lost 4 bases and J lost 6, with 12 bases in between. The length of the CDR3 is 13 residues. The CDR3 sequence: CASSVGPGDGYTF. The CDR3 DNA follows: TGTGCCAGCAGTGTTGGGCCAGGGGATGGCTACACCTTC.

V usage is TRBV6-1 and J usage is TRBJ2-1; 16 positions match TRBD2. Germline loops: CDR1 MNHNS, CDR2 SASEGT. V dropped 3 bases and J dropped 4; count of bases not matched to a gene: 6. The CDR3 runs to 18 residues. CDR3 protein: CASSDIGTSGRGYNEQFF. CDR3 sequence (DNA): TGTGCCAGCAGTGACATTGGGACTAGCGGGAGGGGGTACAATGAGCAGTTCTTC.

The rearrangement uses TRBV2 and TRBJ2-3; D is perhaps TRBD1 or TRBD2 (5 bases each). V dropped 10 bases and J dropped 11 bases, with 19 bases sitting between them. This CDR3 contains 12 residues. The germline CDR1 and CDR2 sequences are SNHLY and FYNNEI. The CDR3 spells CAKFRDQVGQYF. The CDR3 coding sequence is TGTGCCAAGTTCCGGGACCAGGTGGGGCAGTATTTT. The whole variable domain, filled in from reference TRBV2 and TRBJ2-3, reads EPEVTQTPSHQVTQMGQEVILRCVPISNHLYFYWYRQILGQKVEFLVSFYNNEISEKSEIFDDQFSVERPDGSNFTLKIRSTKLEDSAMYFCAKFRDQVGQYFGPGTRLTVL.

V gene TRBV9 combines with J gene TRBJ1-4; possibly TRBD1 for D (5 bases). Germline V gene lookup returns CDR1 SGDLS and CDR2 YYNGEE. V gave up 2 bases and J gave up 8 bases, with 13 bases separating them. This CDR3 has 14 residues. The CDR3 is CASSVFSGDEKLFF. For the CDR3, the DNA is TGTGCCAGCAGCGTCTTCTCGGGGGACGAAAAACTGTTTTTT.